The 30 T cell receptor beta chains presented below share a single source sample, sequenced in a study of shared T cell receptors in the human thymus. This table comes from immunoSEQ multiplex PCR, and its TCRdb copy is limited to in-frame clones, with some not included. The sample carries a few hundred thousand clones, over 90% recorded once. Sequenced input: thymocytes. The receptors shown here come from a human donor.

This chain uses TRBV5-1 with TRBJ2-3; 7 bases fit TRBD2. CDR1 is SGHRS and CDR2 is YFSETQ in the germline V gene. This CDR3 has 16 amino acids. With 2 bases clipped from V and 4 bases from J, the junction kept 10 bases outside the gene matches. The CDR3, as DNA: TGCGCCAGCAGCTTCGGGACTACCAAGACCCCAGATACGCAGTATTTT. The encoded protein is CASSFGTTKTPDTQYF.

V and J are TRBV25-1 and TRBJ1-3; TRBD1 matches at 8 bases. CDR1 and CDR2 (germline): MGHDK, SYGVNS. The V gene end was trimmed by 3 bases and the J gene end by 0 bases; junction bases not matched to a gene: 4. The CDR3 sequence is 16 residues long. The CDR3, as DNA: TGTGCCAGCAGTGACCCAGGGGGCGCCTCTGGAAACACCATATATTTT. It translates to CASSDPGGASGNTIYF.

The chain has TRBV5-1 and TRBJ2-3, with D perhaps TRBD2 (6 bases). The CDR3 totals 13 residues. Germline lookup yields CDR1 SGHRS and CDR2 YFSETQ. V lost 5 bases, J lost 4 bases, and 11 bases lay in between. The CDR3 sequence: CASREREADTQYF. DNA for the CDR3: TGCGCCAGCAGAGAGAGGGAGGCAGATACGCAGTATTTT.

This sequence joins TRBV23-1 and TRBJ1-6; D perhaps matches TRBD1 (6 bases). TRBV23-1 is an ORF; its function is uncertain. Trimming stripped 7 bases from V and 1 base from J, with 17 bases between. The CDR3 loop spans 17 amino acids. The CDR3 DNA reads TGCGCCAGCACCCACGCACAGGGAGTTTCCTATAATTCACCCCTCCACTTT. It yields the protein CASTHAQGVSYNSPLHF.

CDR3 amino acids: CASSYSSPGVNTEAFF. The CDR3 coding sequence is TGTGCCAGCAGTTACTCATCTCCCGGGGTGAACACTGAAGCTTTCTTT. The chain joins TRBV6-5 to TRBJ1-1; D remains unclear. The germline V gene has CDR1 MNHEY and CDR2 SVGAGI. Between the trimmed V and J ends, which lost 0 bases and 0 bases, there was a span of 11 bases. The CDR3 length is 16 residues.

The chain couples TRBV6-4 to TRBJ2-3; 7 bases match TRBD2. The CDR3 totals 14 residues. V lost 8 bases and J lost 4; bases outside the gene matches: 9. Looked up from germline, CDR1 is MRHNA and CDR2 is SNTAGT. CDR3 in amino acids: CASRGGTHPDTQYF. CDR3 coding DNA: TGTGCCAGCCGGGGAGGGACGCACCCAGATACGCAGTATTTT.

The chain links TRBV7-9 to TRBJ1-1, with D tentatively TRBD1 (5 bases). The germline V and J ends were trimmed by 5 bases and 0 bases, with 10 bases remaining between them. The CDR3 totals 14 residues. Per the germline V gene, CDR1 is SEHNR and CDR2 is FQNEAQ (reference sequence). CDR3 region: CASSPGSMNTEAFF. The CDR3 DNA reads TGTGCCAGCAGCCCAGGGTCCATGAACACTGAAGCTTTCTTT.

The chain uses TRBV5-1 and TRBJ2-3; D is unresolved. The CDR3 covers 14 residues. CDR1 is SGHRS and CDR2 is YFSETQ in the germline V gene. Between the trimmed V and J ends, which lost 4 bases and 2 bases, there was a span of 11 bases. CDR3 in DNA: TGCGCCAGCAGCCTGGACGGAACCACAGATACGCAGTATTTT. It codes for CASSLDGTTDTQYF.

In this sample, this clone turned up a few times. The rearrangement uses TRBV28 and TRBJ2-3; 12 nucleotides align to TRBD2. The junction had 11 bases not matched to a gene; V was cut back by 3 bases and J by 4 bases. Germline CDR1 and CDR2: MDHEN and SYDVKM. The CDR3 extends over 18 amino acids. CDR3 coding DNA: TGTGCCAGCAGTTTCCCCCCCAGGACTAGCGGGAATTCAGATACGCAGTATTTT. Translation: CASSFPPRTSGNSDTQYF.

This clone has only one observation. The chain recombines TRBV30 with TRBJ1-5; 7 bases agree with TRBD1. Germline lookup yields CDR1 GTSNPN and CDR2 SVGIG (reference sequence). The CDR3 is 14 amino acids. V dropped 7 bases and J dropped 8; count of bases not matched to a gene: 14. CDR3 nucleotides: TGTGCCTTAGGACAGGAAGAACGGGGGAAGCCCCAGCATTTT. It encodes CALGQEERGKPQHF.

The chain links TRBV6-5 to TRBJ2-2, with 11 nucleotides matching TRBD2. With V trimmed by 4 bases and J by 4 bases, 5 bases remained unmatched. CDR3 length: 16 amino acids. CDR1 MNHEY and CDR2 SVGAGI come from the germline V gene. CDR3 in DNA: TGTGCCAGCAGTTTTGGACTAGCGGGTTTCACCGGGGAGCTGTTTTTT. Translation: CASSFGLAGFTGELFF.

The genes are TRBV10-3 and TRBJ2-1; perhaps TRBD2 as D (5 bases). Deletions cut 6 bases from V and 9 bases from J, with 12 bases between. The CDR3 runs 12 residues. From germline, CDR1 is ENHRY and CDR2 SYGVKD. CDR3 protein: CAIRLDFSEQFF. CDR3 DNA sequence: TGTGCCATCAGACTAGACTTTAGTGAGCAGTTCTTC.

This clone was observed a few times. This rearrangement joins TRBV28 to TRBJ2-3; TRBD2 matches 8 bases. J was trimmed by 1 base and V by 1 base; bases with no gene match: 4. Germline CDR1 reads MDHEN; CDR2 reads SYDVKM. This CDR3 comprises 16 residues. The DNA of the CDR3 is TGTGCCAGCAGTTTATACGGACTAGCTCGCACAGATACGCAGTATTTT. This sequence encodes CASSLYGLARTDTQYF.

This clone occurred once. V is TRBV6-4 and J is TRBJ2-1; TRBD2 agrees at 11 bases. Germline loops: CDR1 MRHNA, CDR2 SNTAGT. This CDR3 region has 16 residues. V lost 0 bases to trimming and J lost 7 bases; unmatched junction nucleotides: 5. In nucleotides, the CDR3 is TGTGCCAGCAGTGACTCTCGTACTAGCGGGAGTAATGAGCAGTTCTTC. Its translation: CASSDSRTSGSNEQFF.

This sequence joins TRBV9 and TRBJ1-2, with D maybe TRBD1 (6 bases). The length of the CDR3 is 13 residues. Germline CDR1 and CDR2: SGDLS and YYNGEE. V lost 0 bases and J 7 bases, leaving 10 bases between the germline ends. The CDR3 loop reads CASSVEQGLGYTF. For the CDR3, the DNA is TGTGCCAGCAGCGTAGAACAGGGCCTTGGCTACACCTTC.

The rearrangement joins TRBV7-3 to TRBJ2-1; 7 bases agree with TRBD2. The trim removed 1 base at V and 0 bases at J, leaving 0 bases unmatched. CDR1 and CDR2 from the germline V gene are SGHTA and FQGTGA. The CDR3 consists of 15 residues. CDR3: CASSLKRGSYNEQFF. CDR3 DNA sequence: TGTGCCAGCAGCTTAAAGCGGGGCTCCTACAATGAGCAGTTCTTC.

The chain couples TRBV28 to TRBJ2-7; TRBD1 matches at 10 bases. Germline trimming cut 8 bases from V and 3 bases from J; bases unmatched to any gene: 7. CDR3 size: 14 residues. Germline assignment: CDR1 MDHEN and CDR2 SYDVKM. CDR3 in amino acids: CASASRDRGYEQYF. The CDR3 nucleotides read TGTGCCAGCGCTTCCCGGGACAGGGGCTACGAGCAGTACTTC.

In nucleotides, the CDR3 is TGCGCCAGCAGCTTTTATATAGGGCGAGGTGGGGCCAACGTCCTGACTTTC. Its translation: CASSFYIGRGGANVLTF. The chain couples TRBV5-1 to TRBJ2-6; D gene ambiguous. With 2 bases removed from V and 3 bases from J, the gap between germline ends came to 15 bases. This CDR3 is built from 17 residues. Germline-derived CDR1 and CDR2 are SGHRS and YFSETQ.

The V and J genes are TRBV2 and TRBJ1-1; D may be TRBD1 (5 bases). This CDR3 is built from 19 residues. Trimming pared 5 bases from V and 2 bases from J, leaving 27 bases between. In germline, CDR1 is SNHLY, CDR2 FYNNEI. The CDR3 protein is CASSFHMRDLPKDNTEAFF. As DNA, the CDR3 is TGTGCCAGCAGTTTTCACATGAGGGACCTCCCAAAGGATAACACTGAAGCTTTCTTT.

The CDR3 DNA reads TGTGCCAGCAGCTTGGCCAGAGTAACTAGGGAAGTCCCTCAGCCCCAGCATTTT. It specifies CASSLARVTREVPQPQHF. The chain couples TRBV5-6 to TRBJ1-5; D ambiguous. V lost 0 bases, J lost 6 bases, and 22 bases lay in between. CDR1 is SGHDT and CDR2 is YYEEEE in the germline V gene. This CDR3 has 18 residues.

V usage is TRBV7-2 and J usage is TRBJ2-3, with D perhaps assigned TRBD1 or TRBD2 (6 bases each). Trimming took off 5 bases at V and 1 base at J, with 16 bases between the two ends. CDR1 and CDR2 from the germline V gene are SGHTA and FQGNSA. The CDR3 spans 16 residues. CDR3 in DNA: TGTGCCAGCAGCCCTCGGACCCGGGGGCGCACAGATACGCAGTATTTT. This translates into CASSPRTRGRTDTQYF.

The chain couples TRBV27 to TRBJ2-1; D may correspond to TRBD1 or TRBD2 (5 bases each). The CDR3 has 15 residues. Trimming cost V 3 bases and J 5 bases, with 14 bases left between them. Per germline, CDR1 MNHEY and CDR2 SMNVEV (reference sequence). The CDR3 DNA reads TGTGCCAGCAGTTTCGGGGCAGGGCCCAACAATGAGCAGTTCTTC. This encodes CASSFGAGPNNEQFF.

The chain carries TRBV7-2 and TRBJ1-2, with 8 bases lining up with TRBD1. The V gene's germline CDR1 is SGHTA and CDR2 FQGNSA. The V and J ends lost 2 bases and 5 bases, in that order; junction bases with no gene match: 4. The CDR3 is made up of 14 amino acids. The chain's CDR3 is CASSLRTGYYGYTF. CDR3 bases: TGTGCCAGCAGCTTAAGGACAGGGTATTATGGCTACACCTTC.

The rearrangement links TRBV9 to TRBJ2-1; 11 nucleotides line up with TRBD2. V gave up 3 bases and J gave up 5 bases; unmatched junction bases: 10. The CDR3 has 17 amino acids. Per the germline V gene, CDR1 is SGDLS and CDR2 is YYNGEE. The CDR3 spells CASSADMTSGINNEQFF. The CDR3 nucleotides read TGTGCCAGCAGCGCAGATATGACTAGCGGGATAAACAATGAGCAGTTCTTC.

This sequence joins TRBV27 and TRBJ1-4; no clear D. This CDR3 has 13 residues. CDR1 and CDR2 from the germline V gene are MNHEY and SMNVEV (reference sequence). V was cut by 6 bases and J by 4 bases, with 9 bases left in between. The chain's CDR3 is CASSPGGNEKLFF. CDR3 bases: TGTGCCAGCAGCCCGGGCGGTAATGAAAAACTGTTTTTT.

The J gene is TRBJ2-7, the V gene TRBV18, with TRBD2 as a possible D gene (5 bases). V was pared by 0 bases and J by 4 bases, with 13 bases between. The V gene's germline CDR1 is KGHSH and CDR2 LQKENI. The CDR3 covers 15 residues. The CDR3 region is CASSPPPNLAYEQYF. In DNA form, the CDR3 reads TGTGCCAGCTCACCACCGCCTAACCTAGCTTACGAGCAGTACTTC.

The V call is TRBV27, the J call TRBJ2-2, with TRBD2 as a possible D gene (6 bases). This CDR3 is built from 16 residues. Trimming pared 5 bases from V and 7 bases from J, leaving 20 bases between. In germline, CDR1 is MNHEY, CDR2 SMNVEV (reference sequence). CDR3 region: CASSPPWGERVGELFF. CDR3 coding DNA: TGTGCCAGCAGTCCCCCCTGGGGGGAGCGTGTCGGGGAGCTGTTTTTT.

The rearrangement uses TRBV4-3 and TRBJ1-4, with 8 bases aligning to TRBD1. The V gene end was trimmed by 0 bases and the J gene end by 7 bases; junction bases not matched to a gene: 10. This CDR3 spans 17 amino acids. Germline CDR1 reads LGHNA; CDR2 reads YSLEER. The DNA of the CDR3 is TGCGCCAGCAGCCAAGACGGATTGACAGGGGAAGGTGAAAAACTGTTTTTT. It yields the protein CASSQDGLTGEGEKLFF.

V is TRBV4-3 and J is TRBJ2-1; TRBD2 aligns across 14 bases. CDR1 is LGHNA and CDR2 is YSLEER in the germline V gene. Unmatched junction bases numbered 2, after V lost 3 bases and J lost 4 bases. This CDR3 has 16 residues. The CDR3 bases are TGCGCCAGCAGCCAGGGACTAGCGGGAGAGTACAATGAGCAGTTCTTC. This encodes CASSQGLAGEYNEQFF.

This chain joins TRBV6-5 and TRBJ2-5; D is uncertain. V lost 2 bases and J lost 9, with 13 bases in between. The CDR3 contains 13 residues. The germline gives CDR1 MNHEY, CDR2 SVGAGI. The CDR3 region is CASSYRAELAQYF. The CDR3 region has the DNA TGTGCCAGCAGTTACAGGGCCGAATTGGCCCAGTACTTC.